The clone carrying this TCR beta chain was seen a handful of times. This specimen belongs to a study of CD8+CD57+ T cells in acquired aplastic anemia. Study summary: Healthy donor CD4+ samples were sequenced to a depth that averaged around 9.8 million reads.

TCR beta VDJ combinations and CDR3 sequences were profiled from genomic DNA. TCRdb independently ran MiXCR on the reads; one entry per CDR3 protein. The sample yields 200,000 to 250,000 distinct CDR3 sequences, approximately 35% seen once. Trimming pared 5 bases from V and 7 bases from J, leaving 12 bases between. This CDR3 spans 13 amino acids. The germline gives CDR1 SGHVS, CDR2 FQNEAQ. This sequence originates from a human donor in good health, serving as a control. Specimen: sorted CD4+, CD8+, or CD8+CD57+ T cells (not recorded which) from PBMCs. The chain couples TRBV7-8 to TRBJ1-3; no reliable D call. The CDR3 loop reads CASSPPRVNTIYF. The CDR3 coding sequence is TGTGCCAGCAGCCCCCCCCGGGTCAACACCATATATTTT. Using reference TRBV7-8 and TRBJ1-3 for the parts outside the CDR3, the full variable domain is GAGVSQSPRYKVAKRGQDVALRCDPISGHVSLFWYQQALGQGPEFLTYFQNEAQLDKSGLPSDRFFAERPEGSVSTLKIQRTQQEDSAVYLCASSPPRVNTIYFGEGSWLTVV.